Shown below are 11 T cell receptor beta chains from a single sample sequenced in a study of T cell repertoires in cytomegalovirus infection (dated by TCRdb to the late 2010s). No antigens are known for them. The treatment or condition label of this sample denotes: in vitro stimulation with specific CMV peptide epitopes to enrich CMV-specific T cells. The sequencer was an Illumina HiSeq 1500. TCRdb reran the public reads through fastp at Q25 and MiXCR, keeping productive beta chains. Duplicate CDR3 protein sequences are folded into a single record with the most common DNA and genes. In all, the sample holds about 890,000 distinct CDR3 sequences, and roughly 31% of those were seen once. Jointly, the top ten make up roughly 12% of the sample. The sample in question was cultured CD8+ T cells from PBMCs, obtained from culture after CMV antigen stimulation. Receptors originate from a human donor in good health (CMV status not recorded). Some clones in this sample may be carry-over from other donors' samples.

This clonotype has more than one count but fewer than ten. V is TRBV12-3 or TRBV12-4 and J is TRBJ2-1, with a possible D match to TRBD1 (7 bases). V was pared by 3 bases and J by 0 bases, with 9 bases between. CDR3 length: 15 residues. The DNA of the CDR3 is TGTGCCAGCAGTTTTCAGGGGGGCTCCTACAATGAGCAGTTCTTC. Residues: CASSFQGGSYNEQFF.

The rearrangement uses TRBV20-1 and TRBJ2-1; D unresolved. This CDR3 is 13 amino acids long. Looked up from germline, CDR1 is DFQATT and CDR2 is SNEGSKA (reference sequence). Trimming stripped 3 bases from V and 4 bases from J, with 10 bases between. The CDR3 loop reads CSARGIGYNEQFF. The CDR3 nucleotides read TGCAGTGCTAGGGGGATCGGTTACAATGAGCAGTTCTTC.

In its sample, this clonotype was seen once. The CDR3 loop is CASSLSSGGYYGYTF. DNA of the CDR3: TGTGCCAGCAGTTTATCGAGCGGGGGCTACTATGGCTACACCTTC. The gene calls are TRBV27 and TRBJ1-2, with a weak D call TRBD1 (6 bases). Trimming stripped 0 bases from V and 3 bases from J, with 11 bases between. CDR1 and CDR2 from the germline V gene are MNHEY and SMNVEV (reference sequence). The CDR3 is 15 amino acids.

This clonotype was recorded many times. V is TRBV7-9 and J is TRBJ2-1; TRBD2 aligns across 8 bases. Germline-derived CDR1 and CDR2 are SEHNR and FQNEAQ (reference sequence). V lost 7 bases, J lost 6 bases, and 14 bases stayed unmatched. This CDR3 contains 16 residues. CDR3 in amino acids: CASIMWGLAGFNEQFF. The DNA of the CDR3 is TGTGCCAGCATCATGTGGGGTCTAGCGGGCTTCAATGAGCAGTTCTTC.

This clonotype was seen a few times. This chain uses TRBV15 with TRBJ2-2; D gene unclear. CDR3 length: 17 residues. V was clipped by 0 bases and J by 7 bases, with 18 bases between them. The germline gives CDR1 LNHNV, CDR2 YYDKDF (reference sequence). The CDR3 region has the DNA TGTGCCACCAGCAGAGATCCTGGAGCATCCCTTAGCGGGGAGCTGTTTTTT. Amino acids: CATSRDPGASLSGELFF.

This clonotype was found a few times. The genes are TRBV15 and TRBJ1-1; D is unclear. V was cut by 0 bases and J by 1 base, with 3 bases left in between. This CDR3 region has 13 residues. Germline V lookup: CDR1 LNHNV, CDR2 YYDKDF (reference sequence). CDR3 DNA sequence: TGTGCCACCAGCAGAGAGAAGAACACTGAAGCTTTCTTT. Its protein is CATSREKNTEAFF.

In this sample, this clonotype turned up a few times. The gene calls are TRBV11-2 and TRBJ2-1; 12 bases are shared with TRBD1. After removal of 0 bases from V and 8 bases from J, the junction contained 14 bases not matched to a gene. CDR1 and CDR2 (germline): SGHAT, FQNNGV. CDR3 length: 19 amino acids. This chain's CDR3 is CASSLDSWIGTGGIYEQFF. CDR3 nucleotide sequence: TGTGCCAGCAGCTTAGATTCCTGGATCGGGACAGGGGGCATTTATGAGCAGTTCTTC.

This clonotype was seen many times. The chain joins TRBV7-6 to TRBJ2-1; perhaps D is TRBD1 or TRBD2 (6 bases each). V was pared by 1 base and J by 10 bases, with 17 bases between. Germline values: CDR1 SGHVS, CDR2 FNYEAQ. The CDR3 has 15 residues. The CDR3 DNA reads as TGTGCCAGCAGCTTAGAACCAACGGTGGGGGGCGAGCAGTTCTTC. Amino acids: CASSLEPTVGGEQFF. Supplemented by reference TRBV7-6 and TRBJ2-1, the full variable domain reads GAGVSQSPRYKVTKRGQDVALRCDPISGHVSLYWYRQALGQGPEFLTYFNYEAQQDKSGLPNDRFSAERPEGSISTLTIQRTEQRDSAMYRCASSLEPTVGGEQFFGPGTRLTVL.

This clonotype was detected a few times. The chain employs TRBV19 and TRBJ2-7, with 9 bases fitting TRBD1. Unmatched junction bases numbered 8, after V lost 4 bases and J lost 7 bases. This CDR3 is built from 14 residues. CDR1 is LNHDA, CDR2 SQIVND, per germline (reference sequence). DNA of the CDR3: TGTGCCAGTAGTACATCCGGGACAGGGTTTGAGCAGTACTTC. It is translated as CASSTSGTGFEQYF. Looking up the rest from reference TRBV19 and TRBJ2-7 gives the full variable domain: DGGITQSPKYLFRKEGQNVTLSCEQNLNHDAMYWYRQDPGQGLRLIYYSQIVNDFQKGDIAEGYSVSREKKESFPLTVTSAQKNPTAFYLCASSTSGTGFEQYFGPGTRLTVT.

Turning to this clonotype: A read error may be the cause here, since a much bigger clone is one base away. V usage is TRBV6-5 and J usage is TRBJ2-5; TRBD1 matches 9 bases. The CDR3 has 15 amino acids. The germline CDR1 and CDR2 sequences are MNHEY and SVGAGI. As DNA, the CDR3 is TGTGCCTGCAGAGCCGGGACAGGGACGGGAGAGACCCAGTACTTC. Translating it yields CACRAGTGTGETQYF.

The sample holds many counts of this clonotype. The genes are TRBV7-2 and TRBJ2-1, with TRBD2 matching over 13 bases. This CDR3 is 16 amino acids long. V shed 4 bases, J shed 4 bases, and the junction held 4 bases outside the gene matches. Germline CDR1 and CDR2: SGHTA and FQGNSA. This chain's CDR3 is CASSSGLAGIYNEQFF. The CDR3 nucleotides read TGTGCCAGCAGCTCGGGACTAGCGGGGATATACAATGAGCAGTTCTTC. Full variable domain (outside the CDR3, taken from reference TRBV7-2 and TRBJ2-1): GAGVSQSPSNKVTEKGKDVELRCDPISGHTALYWYRQSLGQGLEFLIYFQGNSAPDKSGLPSDRFSAERTGGSVSTLTIQRTQQEDSAVYLCASSSGLAGIYNEQFFGPGTRLTVL.